This TCR beta chain was recovered during a study of blood T cell repertoires in COVID-19. About the research overall: The United States, Italy and Spain were the sources of the acute and convalescent COVID-19 samples.

Profiling relied on immunoSEQ multiplex PCR, and the TCRdb table lists in-frame clones only, not all of them. Of around 620,000 clones in the sample, 90% were seen once. V trimming: 0 bases; J trimming: 2 bases; junction bases outside the gene matches: 12. The CDR3 consists of 18 residues. Germline V gene sequence: CDR1 SEHNR, CDR2 FQNEAQ (reference sequence). The sequenced material came from peripheral blood. The clonotype was recovered from a woman in her late teens or twenties with acute or convalescent COVID-19. V usage is TRBV7-9 and J usage is TRBJ1-1; 7 bases are a match to TRBD1. CDR3 protein: CASSLAIGSGTANTEAFF. CDR3 DNA: TGTGCCAGCAGCTTAGCGATAGGATCAGGGACAGCAAACACTGAAGCTTTCTTT.